The clone carrying this T cell receptor (beta chain) was found once. V lost 1 base to trimming and J lost 4 bases, with 14 bases between them. The CDR3 is 15 amino acids. CDR1 and CDR2 from the germline V gene are SGHNT and YYREEE (reference sequence). The data derive from a study of blood T cell repertoires in COVID-19. In the source study's methods: Reference gene primer amplification yielded estimated nucleated cell counts. Only in-frame clones appear in the TCRdb table, and some are missing; sequencing was by immunoSEQ multiplex PCR. Clone size and the V and J calls come from that table; the DNA yielded D and trimming. The data contain under 300,000 clones, around nine tenths of them singletons.

Sequencing was done on a sample of PBMCs or T cells enriched from blood (not recorded which). V is TRBV5-4 and J is TRBJ1-2; D is possibly TRBD1 (5 bases). The clonotype was recovered from a woman between 18 and 29 years old who had recovered from COVID-19. CDR3 DNA sequence: TGTGCCAGCAGCTTGACGGGGGGAGGGGTCTATGGCTACACCTTC. It yields the protein CASSLTGGGVYGYTF.